These 28 T cell receptor beta chains originate from one sample sequenced in a study of radiation and T cells in renal cell carcinoma. Measured with immunoSEQ multiplex PCR; TCRdb has only the in-frame clones, and not every one. This table holds roughly 170,000 clones, less than 90% found once. Time point specified: blood 4 weeks post-SBRT, at nephrectomy. Documented treatment: 15 Gy SBRT to primary tumor, nephrectomy 4 weeks later. The sample in question was blood, obtained from a patient whose treatment included radiotherapy and nephrectomy. The receptors shown here come from a woman in her forties or fifties with renal cell carcinoma.

This chain connects TRBV7-9 to TRBJ1-3, with a tentative D call TRBD1 (6 bases). This CDR3 has 16 amino acids. With 6 bases removed from V and 0 bases from J, the gap between germline ends came to 15 bases. CDR1 and CDR2 from the germline V gene are SEHNR and FQNEAQ (reference sequence). In nucleotides, the CDR3 is TGTGCCAGCAGGCAACAGGGCCTTCTCTCTGGAAACACCATATATTTT. This encodes CASRQQGLLSGNTIYF.

This clone was detected once. V usage is TRBV5-1 and J usage is TRBJ1-2; 8 bases line up with TRBD1. V trimming: 0 bases; J trimming: 0 bases; junction bases outside the gene matches: 7. Germline CDR1 and CDR2: SGHRS and YFSETQ. The length of the CDR3 is 17 residues. This CDR3 reads CASSLGPGQGSNYGYTF. The DNA of the CDR3 is TGCGCCAGCAGCTTGGGTCCCGGACAGGGATCTAACTATGGCTACACCTTC. Full variable domain (outside the CDR3, taken from reference TRBV5-1 and TRBJ1-2): KAGVTQTPRYLIKTRGQQVTLSCSPISGHRSVSWYQQTPGQGLQFLFEYFSETQRNKGNFPGRFSGRQFSNSRSEMNVSTLELGDSALYLCASSLGPGQGSNYGYTFGSGTRLTVV.

This chain connects TRBV30 to TRBJ2-2; 7 bases match TRBD2. V lost 2 bases and J lost 6; bases outside the gene matches: 12. Per germline, CDR1 GTSNPN and CDR2 SVGIG (reference sequence). The CDR3 contains 16 residues. The CDR3 here is CAWSPRGRDLAGELFF. The CDR3 DNA reads TGTGCCTGGAGTCCCCGAGGGAGGGATTTAGCCGGGGAGCTGTTTTTT.

V is TRBV12-5 and J is TRBJ1-2, with a weak D call TRBD1 (6 bases). The length of the CDR3 is 13 residues. V lost 4 bases and J lost 8, with 14 bases in between. Germline lookup yields CDR1 LGHNT and CDR2 FRNRAP. CDR3 protein: CASGSSNRDGYTF. CDR3 bases: TGTGCTAGTGGTTCGTCAAACAGGGACGGCTACACCTTC.

This chain joins TRBV19 and TRBJ2-1; the match to TRBD2 covers 8 bases. The CDR3 is made up of 15 amino acids. The germline gives CDR1 LNHDA, CDR2 SQIVND (reference sequence). Losses at the gene ends were 9 bases for V and 5 bases for J; bases not matched to a gene: 12. The CDR3 DNA reads TGTGCCAGACCGCGGGGGCGGGGGGTTAACAATGAGCAGTTCTTC. Translated, it gives CARPRGRGVNNEQFF.

As DNA, the CDR3 is TGTGCACCGGTTGGGGCCAACGTCCTGACTTTC. Encoded protein: CAPVGANVLTF. This rearrangement joins TRBV11-1 to TRBJ2-6; the D is unclear. CDR1 is SGHAT, CDR2 FQDESV, per germline (reference sequence). The CDR3 runs 11 residues.

The CDR3 sequence: CASSSTRLRETEAFF. The CDR3 DNA reads TGCGCCAGCAGCTCCACACGCCTCAGGGAAACTGAAGCTTTCTTT. The chain uses TRBV4-1 and TRBJ1-1; D perhaps matches TRBD1 (5 bases). This CDR3 spans 15 amino acids. Germline-derived CDR1 and CDR2 are MGHRA and YSYEKL. Trimming shortened V by 5 bases and J by 5 bases, and 18 bases separated the two germline ends.

In its sample, this clone was seen once. The rearrangement links TRBV15 to TRBJ2-5, with 9 nucleotides matching TRBD2. Trimming took 5 bases from V and 5 from J; bases not matched to a gene: 3. CDR1 is LNHNV, CDR2 YYDKDF, per germline (reference sequence). CDR3 length: 13 residues. In DNA form, the CDR3 reads TGTGCCACCAGCCTCCTAGCGGGGGAGACCCAGTACTTC. It is translated as CATSLLAGETQYF.

This clone was seen just once. V usage is TRBV19 and J usage is TRBJ2-1; 13 bases map to TRBD2. This CDR3 has 15 amino acids. Germline lookup yields CDR1 LNHDA and CDR2 SQIVND (reference sequence). Germline trimming cut 6 bases from V and 6 bases from J; bases unmatched to any gene: 5. CDR3 nucleotide sequence: TGTGCCAGTAGCGGGACTAGCGGGATCCCCAATGAGCAGTTCTTC. It codes for CASSGTSGIPNEQFF.

Worth noting for this clone: Its ends do not fully match the called genes, so a read error is possible. The chain has TRBV6-1 and TRBJ1-2; D remains unclear. This CDR3 is built from 14 residues. The germline gives CDR1 MNHNS, CDR2 SASEGT. The CDR3 reads CASREEFPNYGYTF. For the CDR3, the DNA is TGTGCCAGCAGGGAAGAGTTCCCGAACTATGGCTACACCTTC.

The gene calls are TRBV6-5 and TRBJ2-5; D is uncertain. V was cut by 7 bases and J by 0 bases, with 9 bases left in between. This CDR3 is built from 13 residues. The germline CDR1 and CDR2 sequences are MNHEY and SVGAGI. CDR3 bases: TGTGCCAGCAATAAAAACAACCAAGAGACCCAGTACTTC. It yields the protein CASNKNNQETQYF.

The chain has TRBV7-9 and TRBJ1-2; D is undetermined. Germline V lookup: CDR1 SEHNR, CDR2 FQNEAQ (reference sequence). This CDR3 has 13 amino acids. Trimming took off 5 bases at V and 4 bases at J, with 11 bases between the two ends. This CDR3 reads CASSRPGIYGYTF. CDR3 DNA sequence: TGTGCCAGCAGCCGCCCCGGGATCTATGGCTACACCTTC.

This rearrangement joins TRBV18 to TRBJ1-2; 8 nucleotides agree with TRBD1. The CDR3 runs to 13 residues. CDR1 and CDR2 (germline): KGHSH, LQKENI. Trimming at V came to 6 bases and at J to 3 bases, leaving 3 bases not matched to a gene. Written as DNA, the CDR3 is TGTGCCAGCTCGCCAGGGGGCTACTATGGCTACACCTTC. Its protein is CASSPGGYYGYTF.

The chain couples TRBV4-2 to TRBJ2-1; TRBD1 agrees at 7 bases. Germline V CDR1 and CDR2: LGHNA, YNFKEQ. CDR3 length: 15 amino acids. The trim removed 1 base at V and 9 bases at J, leaving 9 bases unmatched. The CDR3 reads CASSQGSGGLGEQFF. The CDR3, as DNA: TGTGCCAGCAGCCAAGGATCAGGGGGTCTGGGTGAGCAGTTCTTC.

This clone came up a few times. The chain combines TRBV15 with TRBJ1-6, with D maybe TRBD1 (6 bases). The CDR3 contains 14 residues. The V and J ends lost 4 bases and 9 bases respectively, with 13 bases between them. The germline V gene has CDR1 LNHNV and CDR2 YYDKDF (reference sequence). CDR3 coding DNA: TGTGCCACCAGCAATAGAGGAGGGGGTTCACCCCTCCACTTT. The encoded protein is CATSNRGGGSPLHF.

This clone has a handful of counts. A junction boundary mismatches the germline segment, possibly from a read error. V usage is TRBV7-9 and J usage is TRBJ1-2; possible D gene TRBD1, 6 bases. CDR1 and CDR2 from the germline V gene are SEHNR and FQNEAQ (reference sequence). The CDR3 is 12 amino acids. CDR3 sequence (DNA): TGTGCCAGCAGCTTCTCTCAGGGGACCTTTTCCTTC. Its protein product is CASSFSQGTFSF.

The chain has TRBV18 and TRBJ1-1; D remains unclear. The CDR3 is 15 residues long. Trimming took off 4 bases at V and 1 base at J, with 13 bases between the two ends. Germline values: CDR1 KGHSH, CDR2 LQKENI. DNA of the CDR3: TGTGCCAGCTCACGATGGAGTATAGGGAACACTGAAGCTTTCTTT. Protein sequence: CASSRWSIGNTEAFF.

This chain connects TRBV10-3 to TRBJ1-2; the D is unclear. The CDR3 has 13 residues. CDR1 ENHRY and CDR2 SYGVKD come from the germline V gene. The V end lost 7 bases, the J end lost 6 bases, and 15 bases lay between the germline ends. CDR3 in DNA: TGTGCCATCAACCCCGGAATGGATGATGGCTACACCTTC. Translated, it gives CAINPGMDDGYTF.

The V call is TRBV6-6, the J call TRBJ2-2, with TRBD2 matching over 7 bases. In germline, CDR1 is MNHNY, CDR2 SVGAGI (reference sequence). V was pared by 6 bases and J by 0 bases, with 7 bases of the junction left unmatched. The CDR3 length is 16 residues. The CDR3 DNA reads TGTGCCAGCAGCCAACGAAGCGGGGCGAACACCGGGGAGCTGTTTTTT. Translating it yields CASSQRSGANTGELFF.

The chain employs TRBV7-2 and TRBJ1-2, with D hard to call. CDR3 size: 15 residues. V gave up 3 bases and J gave up 2 bases, with 13 bases separating them. Germline CDR1 reads SGHTA; CDR2 reads FQGNSA. The CDR3 spells CASSFHHARNYGYTF. CDR3 sequence (DNA): TGTGCCAGCAGCTTTCATCACGCGAGAAACTATGGCTACACCTTC.

The CDR3 nucleotides read TGTGCCAGCAGTGTACAGGGGTTGGACACTGAAGCTTTCTTT. As protein: CASSVQGLDTEAFF. The chain joins TRBV6-1 to TRBJ1-1, with 7 bases lining up with TRBD1. CDR1 is MNHNS, CDR2 SASEGT, per germline. The CDR3 extends over 14 amino acids. Unmatched junction bases numbered 5, after V lost 4 bases and J lost 3 bases.

V gene TRBV4-2 combines with J gene TRBJ2-3; 11 nucleotides match TRBD1. V was clipped by 0 bases and J by 4 bases; unmatched bases: 6. The germline V gene has CDR1 LGHNA and CDR2 YNFKEQ. This CDR3 has 17 amino acids. The CDR3 sequence is CASSQDRTGGFADTQYF. In DNA, the CDR3 is TGTGCCAGCAGCCAAGACCGGACAGGGGGCTTCGCAGATACGCAGTATTTT.

This sequence joins TRBV7-2 and TRBJ2-3, with 13 positions matching TRBD2. Trimming took 5 bases from V and 6 from J; bases not matched to a gene: 8. The germline V gene encodes CDR1 SGHTA and CDR2 FQGNSA. This CDR3 is 16 amino acids long. CDR3 sequence: CASSPGLAGAGDTQYF. The CDR3 nucleotides read TGTGCCAGCAGCCCCGGACTAGCGGGGGCGGGGGATACGCAGTATTTT. Complete variable domain (other parts from reference TRBV7-2 and TRBJ2-3): GAGVSQSPSNKVTEKGKDVELRCDPISGHTALYWYRQSLGQGLEFLIYFQGNSAPDKSGLPSDRFSAERTGGSVSTLTIQRTQQEDSAVYLCASSPGLAGAGDTQYFGPGTRLTVL.

This rearrangement joins TRBV25-1 to TRBJ1-1; D might be TRBD1 (6 bases). Trimming removed 7 bases from V and 3 bases from J, with 9 bases in between. The germline V gene encodes CDR1 MGHDK and CDR2 SYGVNS. The CDR3 extends over 12 amino acids. The CDR3 DNA reads as TGTGCCAGCACACAGGGATACACTGAAGCTTTCTTT. Its translation: CASTQGYTEAFF.

V usage is TRBV7-9 and J usage is TRBJ1-2; D is perhaps TRBD1 (5 bases). The ends were cut back, 5 bases at V and 6 bases at J, with 19 bases in the middle. The CDR3 totals 15 residues. Germline V gives CDR1 SEHNR, CDR2 FQNEAQ (reference sequence). This CDR3 is CASSELGSGGNGYTF. The CDR3 DNA follows: TGTGCCAGCAGCGAGTTAGGGTCGGGGGGAAATGGCTACACCTTC.

V usage is TRBV6-1 and J usage is TRBJ1-3, with D unresolved. V lost 0 bases and J lost 3, with 12 bases in between. The CDR3 is 16 amino acids. Germline assignment: CDR1 MNHNS and CDR2 SASEGT. CDR3 sequence (DNA): TGTGCCAGCAGTGAAGCCACGGTTGCCGGTGGAAACACCATATATTTT. As protein: CASSEATVAGGNTIYF.

The V call is TRBV6-6, the J call TRBJ1-2; no firm D call. CDR3 length: 15 amino acids. V was trimmed by 2 bases and J by 0 bases, leaving 10 bases between them. Germline assignment: CDR1 MNHNY and CDR2 SVGAGI (reference sequence). CDR3 DNA sequence: TGTGCCAGCAGTTACCATCCGGCAGCTAACTATGGCTACACCTTC. Protein: CASSYHPAANYGYTF.

The rearrangement links TRBV10-3 to TRBJ2-6; TRBD1 matches 12 bases. Germline CDR1 and CDR2: ENHRY and SYGVKD. This CDR3 has 20 residues. The J segment lost 0 bases and the V segment lost 5 bases, leaving 11 bases of the junction unmatched. The CDR3 nucleotides are TGTGCCATCAGTTCCGGGACAGGGGGCGGCTTATTCTCTGGGGCCAACGTCCTGACTTTC. It translates to CAISSGTGGGLFSGANVLTF.